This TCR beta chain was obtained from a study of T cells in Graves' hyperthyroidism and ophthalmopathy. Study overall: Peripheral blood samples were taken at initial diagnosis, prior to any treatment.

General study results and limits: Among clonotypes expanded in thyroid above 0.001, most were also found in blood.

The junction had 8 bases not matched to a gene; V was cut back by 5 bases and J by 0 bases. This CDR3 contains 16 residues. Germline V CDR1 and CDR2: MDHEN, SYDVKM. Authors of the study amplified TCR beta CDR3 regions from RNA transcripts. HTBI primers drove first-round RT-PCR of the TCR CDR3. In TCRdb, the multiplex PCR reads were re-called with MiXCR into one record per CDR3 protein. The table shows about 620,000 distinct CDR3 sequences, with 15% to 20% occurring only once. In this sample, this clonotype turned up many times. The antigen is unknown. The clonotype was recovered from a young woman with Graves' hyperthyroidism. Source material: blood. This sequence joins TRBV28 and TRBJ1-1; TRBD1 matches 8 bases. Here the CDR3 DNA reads TGTGCCAGCAGTCGCCGGAGGACAGGGTTGAACACTGAAGCTTTCTTT. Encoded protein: CASSRRRTGLNTEAFF.